These 13 T cell receptor beta chains were sequenced from one sample in a study of pediatric ulcerative colitis. During colonoscopy, one to two rectal pinch biopsies were collected. Assay: immunoSEQ multiplex PCR; the TCRdb copy retains only in-frame clones and omits some. The sample comprises 17,000 or so clones, approximately 69% of which are singletons, and roughly 3.1% rests with the top ten. Sequences were obtained from gut tissue. These receptors came from a girl under 18 with moderate ulcerative colitis.

The chain has TRBV5-4 and TRBJ2-1; 12 bases map to TRBD2. This CDR3 spans 16 amino acids. Germline CDR1 reads SGHNT; CDR2 reads YYREEE (reference sequence). The ends lost 2 bases at V and 4 bases at J; junction bases unmatched: 4. The CDR3: CASSFLAGGQYNEQFF. In DNA, the CDR3 is TGTGCCAGCAGCTTCCTAGCGGGGGGGCAATACAATGAGCAGTTCTTC.

The V and J genes are TRBV6-5 and TRBJ1-2; a weak D match, TRBD1 (6 bases). The CDR3 extends over 15 amino acids. Germline V gene lookup returns CDR1 MNHEY and CDR2 SVGAGI. V was cut by 7 bases and J by 4 bases, with 19 bases left in between. The DNA of the CDR3 is TGTGCCAGCATCCAAATTACGACAGGTCGCTATGGCTACACCTTC. Amino acids: CASIQITTGRYGYTF.

The V and J genes are TRBV6-1 and TRBJ1-1, with D perhaps TRBD1 (6 bases). The V end lost 6 bases, the J end lost 1 base, and 9 bases lay between the germline ends. The CDR3 extends over 13 amino acids. CDR1 MNHNS and CDR2 SASEGT come from the germline V gene. CDR3 sequence (DNA): TGTGCCAGCAGGTGGGGGCGGAACACTGAAGCTTTCTTT. This codes for CASRWGRNTEAFF.

This clone was seen a few times. This chain links TRBV5-1 with TRBJ2-7, with D perhaps TRBD2 (5 bases). The CDR3 totals 15 residues. Germline V gives CDR1 SGHRS, CDR2 YFSETQ. V was clipped by 2 bases and J by 0 bases, with 12 bases between them. The DNA of the CDR3 is TGCGCCAGCAGCTTAGACCCTGGGAGCTCCTACGAGCAGTACTTC. It is translated as CASSLDPGSSYEQYF. The full variable domain, with the rest looked up from reference TRBV5-1 and TRBJ2-7, is KAGVTQTPRYLIKTRGQQVTLSCSPISGHRSVSWYQQTPGQGLQFLFEYFSETQRNKGNFPGRFSGRQFSNSRSEMNVSTLELGDSALYLCASSLDPGSSYEQYFGPGTRLTVT.

Of note for this clone: Compared with germline, one end of the junction differs, possibly owing to a read error. The V gene is TRBV10-3, the J gene TRBJ1-3; 8 nucleotides line up with TRBD1. Germline assignment: CDR1 ENHRY and CDR2 SYGVKD. The CDR3 spans 12 residues. The CDR3 loop reads CAVRGPGNTIYF. The CDR3 region has the DNA TGTGCCGTCAGGGGGCCTGGAAACACCATATATTTT.

The chain recombines TRBV5-6 with TRBJ2-1, with TRBD1 matching 10 bases. The ends lost 3 bases at V and 1 base at J; junction bases unmatched: 4. Germline V gene lookup returns CDR1 SGHDT and CDR2 YYEEEE. CDR3 length equals 16 residues. CDR3 coding DNA: TGTGCCAGCAGCTATGACAGGGGGCGGTCCTACAATGAGCAGTTCTTC. Residues: CASSYDRGRSYNEQFF.

CDR3 in DNA: TGTGCCAGCAGTGCAGAGGGGGCGAACACTGAAGCTTTCTTT. Its protein product is CASSAEGANTEAFF. V gene TRBV2 combines with J gene TRBJ1-1, with 7 bases identical to TRBD1. This CDR3 is 14 amino acids long. Germline trimming cut 4 bases from V and 1 base from J; bases unmatched to any gene: 3. Looked up from germline, CDR1 is SNHLY and CDR2 is FYNNEI.

The chain is built from TRBV7-9 and TRBJ1-5; possible D gene TRBD1, 6 bases. CDR1 is SEHNR, CDR2 FQNEAQ, per germline (reference sequence). This CDR3 has 16 amino acids. Trimming left V 4 bases short and J 6 bases short, with 19 bases between. Here the CDR3 reads CASSSLVGGSLQPQHF. CDR3 DNA: TGTGCCAGCAGCTCCCTGGTCGGGGGCTCGCTTCAGCCCCAGCATTTT.

J is TRBJ2-7 and V is TRBV27, with 10 bases that match TRBD1. The CDR3 runs 13 residues. Losses at the gene ends were 6 bases for V and 2 bases for J; bases not matched to a gene: 1. Per germline, CDR1 MNHEY and CDR2 SMNVEV (reference sequence). CDR3 DNA sequence: TGTGCCAGCAGGGGACAGGGGACCTACGAGCAGTACTTC. Amino acid sequence: CASRGQGTYEQYF.

The chain has TRBV2 and TRBJ2-5, with TRBD2 matching over 13 bases. CDR1 is SNHLY and CDR2 is FYNNEI in the germline V gene. V shed 6 bases, J shed 5 bases, and the junction held 9 bases outside the gene matches. The CDR3 covers 16 residues. Written as DNA, the CDR3 is TGTGCCAGCAGCCTGGGACTAGCGGGACGGGGGGAGACCCAGTACTTC. As protein: CASSLGLAGRGETQYF.

The rearrangement joins TRBV18 to TRBJ2-7; 7 bases are shared with TRBD1. The germline V gene encodes CDR1 KGHSH and CDR2 LQKENI. The length of the CDR3 is 13 residues. With V trimmed by 3 bases and J by 5 bases, 4 bases remained unmatched. Written as DNA, the CDR3 is TGTGCCAGCTCACCGCACAGGGGCCACGAGCAGTACTTC. The encoded protein is CASSPHRGHEQYF.

To note about this clone: Other DNA sequences of this sample code for an identical CDR3. The chain uses TRBV5-4 and TRBJ2-7; 8 bases are a match to TRBD2. CDR3 length equals 16 residues. Germline CDR1 and CDR2: SGHNT and YYREEE (reference sequence). J lost 1 base, V lost 0 bases, and 6 bases had no gene match. The CDR3 region is CASSLGRGGPSYEQYF. The CDR3 coding sequence is TGTGCCAGCAGCTTGGGACGGGGGGGGCCTTCCTACGAGCAGTACTTC. The variable domain in full, with the rest retrieved from reference TRBV5-4 and TRBJ2-7, is ETGVTQSPTHLIKTRGQQVTLRCSSQSGHNTVSWYQQALGQGPQFIFQYYREEENGRGNFPPRFSGLQFPNYSSELNVNALELDDSALYLCASSLGRGGPSYEQYFGPGTRLTVT.

The chain recombines TRBV5-6 with TRBJ2-7, with D perhaps given as TRBD1 or TRBD2 (5 bases each). Trimming stripped 4 bases from V and 10 bases from J, with 24 bases between. Germline assignment: CDR1 SGHDT and CDR2 YYEEEE. The CDR3 runs to 15 residues. As DNA, the CDR3 is TGTGCCAGCAGCCGGGACGGAGGCAGGCCCGTTGCTCAGTACTTC. The encoded protein is CASSRDGGRPVAQYF.